This TCR beta chain stems from a study of blood T cell repertoires in COVID-19. Sequencing was performed with immunoSEQ multiplex PCR; in TCRdb, only in-frame clones are kept and a portion is missing. This sample has tens of thousands of clones, with about 88% found just once. The CDR3 is made up of 12 amino acids. Germline V gene data show CDR1 as MNHEY and CDR2 as SVGAGI. V lost 7 bases, J lost 2 bases, and 6 bases lay in between. The TCR was taken from a man between 60 and 70 years old with acute or convalescent COVID-19. This chain uses TRBV6-5 with TRBJ2-1, with a weak D call TRBD2 (5 bases). Sequencing was done on a sample of peripheral blood. The chain's CDR3 is CASKTTYNEQFF. The DNA for the CDR3 is TGTGCCAGCAAGACTACCTACAATGAGCAGTTCTTC.